This T cell receptor beta chain was identified in a study of blood T cell repertoires in COVID-19. As originally analysed: Nucleated cell number was recorded as an estimate derived from reference gene primer amplification. Method: immunoSEQ multiplex PCR; TCRdb's copy keeps in-frame clones and lacks some. V and J calls and clone size are given by that table; D and trimming were obtained from the DNA. The sample has fewer than 100,000 clones; 87% are singletons. The CDR3 sequence is 14 residues long. Per the germline V gene, CDR1 is SNHLY and CDR2 is FYNNEI. V lost 6 bases, J lost 4 bases, and 6 bases stayed unmatched.

The specimen sequenced was peripheral blood. V and J are TRBV2 and TRBJ1-2; 9 bases are a match to TRBD1. The receptor was derived from a man between 65 and 85 years old with acute or convalescent COVID-19. The CDR3 DNA reads TGTGCCAGCAGCGACAGGGGGTATGGCTATGGCTACACCTTC. Protein: CASSDRGYGYGYTF.